This T cell receptor (beta chain) was profiled in a study of blood T cell repertoires in COVID-19. The CDR3 runs to 13 residues. J lost 0 bases, V lost 6 bases, and 2 bases had no gene match. The germline V gene has CDR1 SGHNT and CDR2 YYREEE (reference sequence). The data were produced by immunoSEQ multiplex PCR, yet TCRdb's version contains in-frame clones alone and is incomplete. The data contain roughly 110,000 clones, 70% to 80% of them singletons. Enrollment of patients from Seattle took place during active infection, with longitudinal follow-up. The sample comprised peripheral blood. The TCR sequence derives from an elderly man with COVID-19, enrolled during active disease. V gene TRBV5-4 combines with J gene TRBJ2-5, with 7 bases that match TRBD2. DNA of the CDR3: TGTGCCAGCATGGGGGGGTACCAAGAGACCCAGTACTTC. Translating it yields CASMGGYQETQYF.